The clone carrying this T cell receptor (beta chain) was recorded at least ten times. Antigen specificity is unknown. TCRdb passed the 5' RACE reads through MiXCR, listing each CDR3 protein once. The table shows fewer than 250,000 distinct CDR3 sequences, with about 11% occurring only once. The V segment lost 5 bases and the J segment 2 bases; nucleotides outside the gene matches: 5. This CDR3 comprises 13 residues. Per germline, CDR1 DFQATT and CDR2 SNEGSKA (reference sequence). The sample originates from a study of CD8 T cells in ankylosing spondylitis. Study-level results: Ankylosing spondylitis blood appeared to carry a characteristic TCR beta motif of roughly eight highly homologous variants.

The chain uses TRBV20-1 and TRBJ2-7, with 8 positions matching TRBD1. Sequences were obtained from blood, either unsorted or a sorted T cell fraction (not recorded which). The sequence came from a male donor with ankylosing spondylitis or in good health (not recorded which). The CDR3 protein is CSAGKGQAYEQYF. The CDR3 bases are TGCAGTGCTGGCAAGGGACAGGCCTACGAGCAGTACTTC.